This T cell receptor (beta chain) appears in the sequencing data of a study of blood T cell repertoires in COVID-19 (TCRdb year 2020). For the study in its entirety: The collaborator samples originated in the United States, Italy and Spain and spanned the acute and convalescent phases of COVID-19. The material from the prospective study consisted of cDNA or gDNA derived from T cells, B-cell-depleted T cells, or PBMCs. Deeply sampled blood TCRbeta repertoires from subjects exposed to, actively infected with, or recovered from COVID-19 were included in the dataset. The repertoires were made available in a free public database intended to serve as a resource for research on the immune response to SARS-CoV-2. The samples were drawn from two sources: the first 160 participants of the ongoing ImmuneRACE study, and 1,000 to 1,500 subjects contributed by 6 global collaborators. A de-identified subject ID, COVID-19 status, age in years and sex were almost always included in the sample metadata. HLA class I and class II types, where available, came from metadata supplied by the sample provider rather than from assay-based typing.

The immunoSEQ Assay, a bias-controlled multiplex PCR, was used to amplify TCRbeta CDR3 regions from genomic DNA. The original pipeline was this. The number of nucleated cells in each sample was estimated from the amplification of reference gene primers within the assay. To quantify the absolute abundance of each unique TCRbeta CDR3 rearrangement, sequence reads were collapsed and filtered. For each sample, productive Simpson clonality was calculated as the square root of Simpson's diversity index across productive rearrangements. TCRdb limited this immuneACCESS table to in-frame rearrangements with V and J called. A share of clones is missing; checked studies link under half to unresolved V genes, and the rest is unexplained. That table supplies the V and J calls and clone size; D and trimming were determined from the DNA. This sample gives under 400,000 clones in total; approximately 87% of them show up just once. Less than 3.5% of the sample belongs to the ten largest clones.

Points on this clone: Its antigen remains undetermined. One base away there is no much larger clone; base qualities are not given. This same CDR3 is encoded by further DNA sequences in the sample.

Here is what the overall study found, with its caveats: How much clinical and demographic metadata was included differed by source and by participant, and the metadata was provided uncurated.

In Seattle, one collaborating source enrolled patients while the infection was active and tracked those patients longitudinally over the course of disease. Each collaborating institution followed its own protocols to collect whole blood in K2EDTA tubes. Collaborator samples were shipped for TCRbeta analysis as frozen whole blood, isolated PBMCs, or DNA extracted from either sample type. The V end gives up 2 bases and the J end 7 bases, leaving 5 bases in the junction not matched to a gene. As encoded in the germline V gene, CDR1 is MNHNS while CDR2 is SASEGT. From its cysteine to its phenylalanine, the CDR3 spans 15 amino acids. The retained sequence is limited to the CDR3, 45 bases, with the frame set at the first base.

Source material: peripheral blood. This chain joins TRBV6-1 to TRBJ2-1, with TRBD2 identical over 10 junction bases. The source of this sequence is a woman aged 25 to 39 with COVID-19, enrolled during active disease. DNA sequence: TGTGCCAGCAGTGAACTAGCGGGAGTAGGAAATGAGCAGTTCTTC. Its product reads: CASSELAGVGNEQFF.